The 20 T cell receptor beta chains listed next were all sequenced from one sample in a study of blood T cell repertoires in COVID-19. Here immunoSEQ multiplex PCR was the method, and the copy in TCRdb shows in-frame clones only, minus some. In the table there are over 250,000 clones, roughly 91% of which are singletons. The specimen sequenced was PBMCs or T cells enriched from blood (not recorded which). The receptor source for this set is a woman aged 60-75 years who had recovered from COVID-19.

The table lists this clone with a count of one. The chain recombines TRBV14 with TRBJ2-3; 9 nucleotides line up with TRBD2. The CDR3 is 17 residues long. Germline V gene sequence: CDR1 SGHDN, CDR2 FVKESK. Losses at the gene ends were 0 bases for V and 5 bases for J; bases not matched to a gene: 9. The chain's CDR3 is CASSQDALAGGKDTQYF. CDR3 in DNA: TGTGCCAGCAGCCAAGATGCGTTGGCGGGAGGGAAAGATACGCAGTATTTT.

The CDR3 is CASTTDNQETQYF. The CDR3 DNA reads TGTGCCAGCACCACCGACAACCAAGAGACCCAGTACTTC. The chain recombines TRBV7-9 with TRBJ2-5; D ambiguous. V lost 7 bases, J lost 0 bases, and 9 bases lay in between. Germline V lookup: CDR1 SEHNR, CDR2 FQNEAQ (reference sequence). The CDR3 is 13 amino acids.

The V call is TRBV7-9, the J call TRBJ2-3; 7 bases agree with TRBD1. Per the germline V gene, CDR1 is SEHNR and CDR2 is FQNEAQ (reference sequence). With 1 base clipped from V and 6 bases from J, the junction kept 4 bases outside the gene matches. The CDR3 is 14 residues long. Written as DNA, the CDR3 is TGTGCCAGCAGCTTAGACGGCAGGGGGGATACGCAGTATTTT. It is translated as CASSLDGRGDTQYF. Full variable domain (missing parts from reference TRBV7-9 and TRBJ2-3): DTGVSQNPRHKITKRGQNVTFRCDPISEHNRLYWYRQTLGQGPEFLTYFQNEAQLEKSRLLSDRFSAERPKGSFSTLEIQRTEQGDSAMYLCASSLDGRGDTQYFGPGTRLTVL.

The chain links TRBV5-5 to TRBJ2-3, with D possibly TRBD2 on 5 matching bases. The CDR3 has 14 residues. Deletions cut 4 bases from V and 2 bases from J, with 11 bases between. Germline values: CDR1 SGHKS, CDR2 YYEKEE (reference sequence). Here the CDR3 reads CASSRLLPTDTQYF. The CDR3 DNA follows: TGTGCCAGCAGCCGACTACTCCCCACAGATACGCAGTATTTT.

This clone was seen a handful of times. The genes are TRBV19 and TRBJ1-2, with 8 bases lining up with TRBD1. The junction had 13 bases not matched to a gene; V was cut back by 7 bases and J by 6 bases. The V gene's germline CDR1 is LNHDA and CDR2 SQIVND (reference sequence). The CDR3 has 15 residues. The CDR3 DNA reads as TGTGCCAGTATGGGGCCCGGACAGGGAGAGAATGGCTACACCTTC. It encodes CASMGPGQGENGYTF.

This clone was observed a single time. V usage is TRBV11-3 and J usage is TRBJ1-3; 7 positions match TRBD1. The CDR3 spans 14 residues. Germline assignment: CDR1 SGHNT and CDR2 YENEEA. Trimming cost V 6 bases and J 3 bases; bases outside gene matches: 5. The CDR3 region has the DNA TGTGCCAGCAGTTCACGGGACAGTGGAAACACCATATATTTT. Translating it yields CASSSRDSGNTIYF.

J is TRBJ2-1 and V is TRBV7-3; TRBD1 agrees at 12 bases. The CDR3 runs to 15 residues. Germline trimming cut 4 bases from V and 2 bases from J; bases unmatched to any gene: 0. Per germline, CDR1 SGHTA and CDR2 FQGTGA. The CDR3 DNA reads as TGTGCCAGCAGCTGGGACAGGGGGCCCTACAATGAGCAGTTCTTC. Its translation: CASSWDRGPYNEQFF.

V and J are TRBV28 and TRBJ2-2; TRBD2 matches 12 bases. The trim removed 1 base at V and 1 base at J, leaving 4 bases unmatched. Germline V gene lookup returns CDR1 MDHEN and CDR2 SYDVKM. This CDR3 is 18 amino acids long. In DNA, the CDR3 is TGTGCCAGCAGTTTATCTAGCGGGGGGGCCTGGAACACCGGGGAGCTGTTTTTT. Residues: CASSLSSGGAWNTGELFF.

This chain uses TRBV5-1 with TRBJ1-4, with a weak D call TRBD1 (5 bases). The CDR3 runs to 15 residues. Germline V lookup: CDR1 SGHRS, CDR2 YFSETQ. The V end lost 6 bases, the J end lost 1 base, and 13 bases lay between the germline ends. The CDR3 DNA reads as TGCGCCAGCACCCGGGGGGACGGAACTAATGAAAAACTGTTTTTT. This codes for CASTRGDGTNEKLFF.

This rearrangement joins TRBV18 to TRBJ1-5; 7 nucleotides match TRBD1. CDR3 length: 18 residues. Germline V gene lookup returns CDR1 KGHSH and CDR2 LQKENI. V was pared by 2 bases and J by 2 bases, with 12 bases of the junction left unmatched. The CDR3 loop reads CASSPEKGAYMGNQPQHF. The CDR3 DNA follows: TGTGCCAGCTCACCAGAGAAGGGGGCGTATATGGGCAATCAGCCCCAGCATTTT.

This chain joins TRBV2 and TRBJ2-1, with TRBD1 matching over 7 bases. This CDR3 has 12 amino acids. Germline CDR1 and CDR2: SNHLY and FYNNEI. In nucleotides, the CDR3 is TGTGGGAACAGGGGCTGGGGCAATGAGCAGTTCTTC. Amino acids: CGNRGWGNEQFF.

The chain uses TRBV3-1 (or the pseudogene TRBV3-2) and TRBJ2-5; tentatively, D is TRBD1 (6 bases). The CDR3 runs 17 residues. Trimming took 1 base from V and 2 from J, leaving 17 bases between them. CDR1 and CDR2 (germline): LGHDT, YNNKEL (reference sequence). CDR3 amino acids: CASSQGGQPSLQETQYF. The CDR3 nucleotides read TGTGCCAGCAGCCAAGGCGGACAGCCATCACTTCAAGAGACCCAGTACTTC.

The chain recombines TRBV6-5 with TRBJ2-3, with a weak D call TRBD1 (6 bases). In germline, CDR1 is MNHEY, CDR2 SVGAGI. The CDR3 consists of 15 residues. V lost 6 bases and J lost 5, with 18 bases in between. For the CDR3, the DNA is TGTGCCAGCAGCCACCAACAGGGATTGGGAGATACGCAGTATTTT. Amino acid sequence: CASSHQQGLGDTQYF.

V is TRBV5-1 and J is TRBJ2-5; D may be TRBD1 (6 bases). CDR3 size: 14 residues. V lost 6 bases, J lost 7 bases, and 19 bases lay in between. Germline V gives CDR1 SGHRS, CDR2 YFSETQ. CDR3 in DNA: TGCGCCAGCACATCAGGACAGTCCCTAGGGACCCAGTACTTC. This gives the protein CASTSGQSLGTQYF.

The chain has TRBV19 and TRBJ1-1, with D possibly being TRBD1 (6 bases). The CDR3 runs 15 residues. Trimming took off 3 bases at V and 6 bases at J, with 17 bases between the two ends. Looked up from germline, CDR1 is LNHDA and CDR2 is SQIVND (reference sequence). DNA for the CDR3: TGTGCCAGTAGTATTGGGGAACAGGGTTGGGCTGAAGCTTTCTTT. This translates into CASSIGEQGWAEAFF.

V usage is TRBV19 and J usage is TRBJ2-2, with D possibly being TRBD2 (6 bases). The V and J ends lost 3 bases and 9 bases respectively, with 11 bases between them. CDR1 LNHDA and CDR2 SQIVND come from the germline V gene (reference sequence). This CDR3 contains 13 residues. The chain's CDR3 is CASSIGGFRELFF. Here the CDR3 DNA reads TGTGCCAGTAGTATTGGGGGGTTCCGGGAGCTGTTTTTT.

The rearrangement links TRBV11-3 to TRBJ2-2; 7 nucleotides align to TRBD2. The CDR3 spans 13 residues. In germline, CDR1 is SGHNT, CDR2 YENEEA. The DNA for the CDR3 is TGTGCTTCCCTAGCGGAGAGCACCGGGGAGCTGTTTTTT. It codes for CASLAESTGELFF. The full variable domain, rest sourced from reference TRBV11-3 and TRBJ2-2, is EAGVVQSPRYKIIEKKQPVAFWCNPISGHNTLYWYLQNLGQGPELLIRYENEEAVDDSQLPKDRFSAERLKGVDSTLKIQPAELGDSAVYLCASLAESTGELFFGEGSRLTVL.

The sample holds one count of this clone. The chain links TRBV10-2 to TRBJ1-2, with D maybe TRBD1 (6 bases). The ends were cut back, 9 bases at V and 0 bases at J, with 14 bases in the middle. CDR1 is WSHSY and CDR2 is SAAADI in the germline V gene. The CDR3 extends over 14 amino acids. CDR3 loop: CASRGGTANYGYTF. Here the CDR3 DNA reads TGCGCCAGTCGTGGGGGCACAGCTAACTATGGCTACACCTTC.

This clone has only one observation. CDR3 loop: CATGFLASRGTEAFF. CDR3 in DNA: TGTGCCACGGGTTTTTTGGCATCCCGGGGCACTGAAGCTTTCTTT. V gene TRBV27 combines with J gene TRBJ1-1, with D unresolved. The CDR3 runs to 15 residues. Germline loops: CDR1 MNHEY, CDR2 SMNVEV (reference sequence). V was cut by 10 bases and J by 4 bases, with 22 bases left in between.

The chain couples TRBV30 to TRBJ1-1, with TRBD1 identical over 8 bases. This CDR3 region has 13 residues. The J segment lost 5 bases and the V segment lost 5 bases, leaving 7 bases of the junction unmatched. Germline CDR1 is GTSNPN and CDR2 is SVGIG (reference sequence). In DNA form, the CDR3 reads TGTGCCTGGTCCCAGGGGGCATGGACTGAAGCTTTCTTT. This sequence encodes CAWSQGAWTEAFF.